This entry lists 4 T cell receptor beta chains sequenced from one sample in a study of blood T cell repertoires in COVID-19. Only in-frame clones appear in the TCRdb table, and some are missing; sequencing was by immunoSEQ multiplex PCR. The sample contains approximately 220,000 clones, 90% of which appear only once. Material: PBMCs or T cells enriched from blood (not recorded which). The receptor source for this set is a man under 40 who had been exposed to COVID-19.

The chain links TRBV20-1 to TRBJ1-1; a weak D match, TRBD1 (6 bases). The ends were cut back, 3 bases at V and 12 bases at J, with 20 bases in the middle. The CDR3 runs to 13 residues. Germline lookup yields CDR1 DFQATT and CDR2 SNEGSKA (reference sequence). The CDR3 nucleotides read TGCAGTGCTAGTGACCCAACGGGGGGCGCTACTTTCTTT. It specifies CSASDPTGGATFF.

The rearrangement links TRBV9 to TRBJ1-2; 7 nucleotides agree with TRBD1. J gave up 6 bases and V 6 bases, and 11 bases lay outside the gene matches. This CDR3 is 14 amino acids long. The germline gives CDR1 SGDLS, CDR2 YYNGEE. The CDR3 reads CASNEGGHANGYTF. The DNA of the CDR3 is TGTGCCAGCAACGAAGGGGGCCACGCCAATGGCTACACCTTC. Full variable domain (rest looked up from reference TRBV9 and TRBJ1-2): DSGVTQTPKHLITATGQRVTLRCSPRSGDLSVYWYQQSLDQGLQFLIQYYNGEERAKGNILERFSAQQFPDLHSELNLSSLELGDSALYFCASNEGGHANGYTFGSGTRLTVV.

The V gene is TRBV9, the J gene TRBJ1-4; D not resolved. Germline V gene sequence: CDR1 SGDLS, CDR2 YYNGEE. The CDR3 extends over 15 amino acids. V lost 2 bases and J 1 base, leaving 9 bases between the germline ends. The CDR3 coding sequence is TGTGCCAGCAGCGTGACACGGGGAACTAATGAAAAACTGTTTTTT. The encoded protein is CASSVTRGTNEKLFF.

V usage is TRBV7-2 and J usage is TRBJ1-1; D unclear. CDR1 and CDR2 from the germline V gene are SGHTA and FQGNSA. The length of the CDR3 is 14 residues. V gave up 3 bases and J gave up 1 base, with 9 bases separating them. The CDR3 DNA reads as TGTGCCAGCAGCTTCGAATGGAGGAACACTGAAGCTTTCTTT. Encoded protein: CASSFEWRNTEAFF.